This record looks at one TCR beta chain sequence and its context. Its antigen is currently unknown. TCRdb's copy holds only in-frame clones and misses some; the assay was immunoSEQ multiplex PCR. This sample yields some 60,000 clones, of which approximately 94% are seen a single time; around 20% belongs to the top ten. These data are taken from a study of OX40 agonist ivuxolimab in advanced cancers. As for the study in general: The study enrolled dose-escalation patients with hepatocellular carcinoma, melanoma, renal cell or head and neck cancer. Study-level points and caveats: Expanded clones were, on average, more numerous in CD8+ T cells than in CD4+. Relatively little clonal expansion, among the lowest observed, appeared in partial responders at 0.1-3.0 mg/kg.

Germline V gives CDR1 SGHVS, CDR2 FQNEAQ. Losses at the gene ends were 3 bases for V and 9 bases for J; bases not matched to a gene: 11. CDR3 length: 17 amino acids. The TCR was taken from an adult with an advanced solid tumor such as melanoma, head and neck, liver or kidney cancer. V gene TRBV7-8 combines with J gene TRBJ2-1, with TRBD2 matching over 13 bases. Sequencing used CD4+ or CD8+ T cells sorted from blood, obtained in a trial of the OX40 agonist ivuxolimab. CDR3 protein: CASSFHRGTSGRGEQFF. In DNA, the CDR3 is TGTGCCAGCAGCTTCCACCGGGGTACTAGCGGGAGGGGTGAGCAGTTCTTC.